Shown below are 10 T cell receptor beta chains from a single sample sequenced in a study of human T cells and chemical hapten exposure. TCRdb processed the RACE reads anew with MiXCR; each CDR3 protein has one entry. Of about 45,000 distinct CDR3 sequences detected, 3.7% appear once; the ten largest clones hold about 6%. Specified time point: healthy volunteer bleed at 6 weeks. The total RNA was obtained from whole blood that was not fractionated. Input material: whole blood. These receptors all stem from a human donor in good health. Some clones in this sample may be carry-over from other donors' samples.

This clonotype has a count of ten or more. This rearrangement joins TRBV7-8 to TRBJ1-1; possible D gene TRBD1, 5 bases. Between the trimmed V and J ends, which lost 5 bases and 11 bases, there was a span of 15 bases. The CDR3 covers 12 residues. Germline V gene sequence: CDR1 SGHVS, CDR2 FQNEAQ. The CDR3 region is CASSPYRGEAFF. Here the CDR3 DNA reads TGTGCCAGCAGCCCCTATCGGGGGGAGGCTTTCTTT.

This clonotype has a handful of counts. The chain couples TRBV19 to TRBJ2-2, with a tentative D call TRBD2 (5 bases). This CDR3 is 16 amino acids long. From germline, CDR1 is LNHDA and CDR2 SQIVND (reference sequence). Trimming shortened V by 6 bases and J by 10 bases, and 24 bases separated the two germline ends. The CDR3 spells CASRKSSGGFGVELFF. Here the CDR3 DNA reads TGTGCCAGTAGGAAATCCTCCGGAGGCTTTGGCGTGGAGCTGTTTTTT. Using reference TRBV19 and TRBJ2-2 for the parts outside the CDR3, the full variable domain is DGGITQSPKYLFRKEGQNVTLSCEQNLNHDAMYWYRQDPGQGLRLIYYSQIVNDFQKGDIAEGYSVSREKKESFPLTVTSAQKNPTAFYLCASRKSSGGFGVELFFGEGSRLTVL.

This clonotype was seen at least ten times. CDR3 protein: CSATGPRLGERVAFF. The CDR3 DNA follows: TGCAGTGCCACCGGCCCGCGCCTGGGCGAACGGGTAGCTTTCTTT. The chain recombines TRBV20-1 with TRBJ1-1; D is undetermined. V lost 6 bases and J 10 bases, leaving 27 bases between the germline ends. CDR3 length: 15 residues. Germline V gives CDR1 DFQATT, CDR2 SNEGSKA (reference sequence).

This clonotype was counted at least ten times. The V and J genes are TRBV28 and TRBJ2-7, with D possibly TRBD2 on 6 matching bases. Germline lookup yields CDR1 MDHEN and CDR2 SYDVKM. The CDR3 consists of 14 residues. Trimming pared 8 bases from V and 2 bases from J, leaving 16 bases between. In DNA form, the CDR3 reads TGTGCCAGCTGCCTGGGGGGAACCCCCTACGAGCAGTACTTC. Translating it yields CASCLGGTPYEQYF. Full variable domain (missing parts from reference TRBV28 and TRBJ2-7): DVKVTQSSRYLVKRTGEKVFLECVQDMDHENMFWYRQDPGLGLRLIYFSYDVKMKEKGDIPEGYSVSREKKERFSLILESASTNQTSMYLCASCLGGTPYEQYFGPGTRLTVT.

This clonotype appeared many times. The J gene is TRBJ1-2, the V gene TRBV7-6; no clear D gene. Per germline, CDR1 SGHVS and CDR2 FNYEAQ. V was pared by 5 bases and J by 7 bases, with 14 bases between. CDR3 length: 13 amino acids. The CDR3 spells CASSETALFGYTF. The CDR3 coding sequence is TGTGCCAGCAGCGAGACGGCCTTATTTGGCTACACCTTC. The variable domain in full, completed from reference TRBV7-6 and TRBJ1-2, reads GAGVSQSPRYKVTKRGQDVALRCDPISGHVSLYWYRQALGQGPEFLTYFNYEAQQDKSGLPNDRFSAERPEGSISTLTIQRTEQRDSAMYRCASSETALFGYTFGSGTRLTVV.

This clonotype is categorized as medium-sized (0.01 to 0.1%). The chain couples TRBV4-1 to TRBJ2-5, with 12 bases aligning to TRBD2. Germline loops: CDR1 MGHRA, CDR2 YSYEKL. The CDR3 is 19 amino acids. Unmatched junction bases numbered 14, after V lost 0 bases and J lost 6 bases. The CDR3 bases are TGCGCCAGCAGCCAAGAATCTAGCGGGAGGGCCGATCGTCTGAAGACCCAGTACTTC. It translates to CASSQESSGRADRLKTQYF.

This clonotype came up a few times. This rearrangement joins TRBV6-1 to TRBJ2-1; 8 bases map to TRBD2. V was clipped by 7 bases and J by 7 bases; unmatched bases: 15. There are 16 residues in the CDR3. Per the germline V gene, CDR1 is MNHNS and CDR2 is SASEGT. CDR3 protein: CASIPPPGGPLNEQFF. The CDR3, as DNA: TGTGCCAGCATACCCCCCCCGGGAGGGCCGTTGAATGAGCAGTTCTTC.

The chain joins TRBV28 to TRBJ2-5, with a possible D match to TRBD2 (5 bases). Trimming pared 2 bases from V and 7 bases from J, leaving 5 bases between. This CDR3 has 11 residues. Per germline, CDR1 MDHEN and CDR2 SYDVKM. CDR3: CASSLRGTQYF. In nucleotides, the CDR3 is TGTGCCAGCAGTTTACGGGGGACCCAGTACTTC.

This clonotype was seen more than once but under ten times. The genes are TRBV11-2 and TRBJ1-1, with D unclear. The V gene lost 1 base and the J gene lost 8 bases, with 8 bases spanning the gap. The V gene's germline CDR1 is SGHAT and CDR2 FQNNGV. The CDR3 loop spans 12 amino acids. The CDR3 bases are TGTGCCAGCAGCTTAGGGAGGAGAGAAGCTTTCTTT. Residues: CASSLGRREAFF.

This clonotype came up many times. The V call is TRBV4-1, the J call TRBJ1-1, with a possible D match to TRBD1 (6 bases). CDR1 and CDR2 (germline): MGHRA, YSYEKL. The CDR3 covers 16 residues. V was cut by 0 bases and J by 0 bases, with 11 bases left in between. The DNA for the CDR3 is TGCGCCAGCAGCCAAGATTTGTACAGGGTGAACACTGAAGCTTTCTTT. Amino acids: CASSQDLYRVNTEAFF.